A single sample is the source of the 31 T cell receptor beta chains below, sequenced in a study of radiotherapy plus CTLA-4 blockade in lung cancer. Clones were read by immunoSEQ multiplex PCR, and TCRdb kept only the in-frame ones, dropping some. The sample includes some 78,000 clones, about 90% of them seen just once. Here the sequenced sample was peripheral blood, taken from a patient treated with radiotherapy plus ipilimumab. The receptors originated from a human donor with non-small cell lung cancer who had a partial response to radiotherapy plus ipilimumab.

The rearrangement uses TRBV4-1 and TRBJ2-7; TRBD1 matches at 9 bases. CDR3 length: 13 residues. V gave up 8 bases and J gave up 2 bases; unmatched junction bases: 4. Germline loops: CDR1 MGHRA, CDR2 YSYEKL. The CDR3: CASGRDRAYEQYF. CDR3 sequence (DNA): TGCGCCAGCGGTAGGGACAGGGCCTACGAGCAGTACTTC.

This sequence joins TRBV7-6 and TRBJ2-3; tentative D call: TRBD2 (6 bases). V lost 10 bases and J lost 1, with 18 bases in between. The CDR3 length is 15 residues. CDR1 is SGHVS and CDR2 is FNYEAQ in the germline V gene. CDR3 loop: CATRPGTGGTDTQYF. Written as DNA, the CDR3 is TGTGCCACCAGGCCGGGGACGGGAGGCACAGATACGCAGTATTTT.

J is TRBJ1-1 and V is TRBV7-9, with TRBD1 matching 9 bases. The CDR3 covers 15 residues. Germline V gene sequence: CDR1 SEHNR, CDR2 FQNEAQ (reference sequence). V lost 5 bases, J lost 2 bases, and 6 bases stayed unmatched. The CDR3 reads CASSLPQGANTEAFF. Written as DNA, the CDR3 is TGTGCCAGCAGCCTACCACAGGGGGCCAACACTGAAGCTTTCTTT.

The CDR3 region is CASTLAGIGYNEQFF. DNA for the CDR3: TGCGCCAGCACCTTAGCGGGAATTGGTTACAATGAGCAGTTCTTC. V is TRBV4-1 and J is TRBJ2-1; TRBD2 matches 8 bases. The CDR3 is made up of 15 amino acids. The trim removed 7 bases at V and 4 bases at J, leaving 9 bases unmatched. Germline CDR1 and CDR2: MGHRA and YSYEKL.

The J gene is TRBJ1-1, the V gene TRBV27; D remains unclear. V was clipped by 3 bases and J by 4 bases, with 18 bases between them. In germline, CDR1 is MNHEY, CDR2 SMNVEV (reference sequence). CDR3 length: 16 residues. CDR3 nucleotides: TGTGCCAGCAGTTTCCGCCCCGGCAGCGCCGGCACTGAAGCTTTCTTT. Translation: CASSFRPGSAGTEAFF.

J is TRBJ2-7 and V is TRBV7-9; D gene ambiguous. Per the germline V gene, CDR1 is SEHNR and CDR2 is FQNEAQ (reference sequence). V was shortened by 4 bases and J by 6 bases, with 7 bases between the two germline ends. The CDR3 has 11 residues. The DNA for the CDR3 is TGTGCCAGCAGCTCCTCCGGCGAGCAGTACTTC. Translated, it gives CASSSSGEQYF.

The chain recombines TRBV5-1 with TRBJ2-5; D perhaps matches TRBD2 (5 bases). The germline CDR1 and CDR2 sequences are SGHRS and YFSETQ. The CDR3 runs 15 residues. With 4 bases removed from V and 4 bases from J, the gap between germline ends came to 17 bases. The CDR3 DNA reads TGCGCCAGCAGCATTTCCGGGAAGCAGATAGAGACCCAGTACTTC. The encoded protein is CASSISGKQIETQYF.

The V gene is TRBV28, the J gene TRBJ2-2; unclear D gene. In germline, CDR1 is MDHEN, CDR2 SYDVKM. The ends were cut back, 4 bases at V and 4 bases at J, with 10 bases in the middle. The CDR3 totals 14 residues. CDR3 protein: CASSSRHTTGELFF. In DNA, the CDR3 is TGTGCCAGCAGTTCCCGACATACCACCGGGGAGCTGTTTTTT.

The CDR3 coding sequence is TGTGCCAGCAGCGTAGTCGTGACTCTTACTGAAGCTTTCTTT. Translating it yields CASSVVVTLTEAFF. The rearrangement links TRBV9 to TRBJ1-1; the D is unclear. V lost 0 bases and J lost 5, with 11 bases in between. This CDR3 region has 14 residues. Germline V CDR1 and CDR2: SGDLS, YYNGEE.

CDR3 nucleotide sequence: TGTGCCAGTAGTATAGCAGGGGTGAACAATCAGCCCCAGCATTTT. It codes for CASSIAGVNNQPQHF. J is TRBJ1-5 and V is TRBV19, with a possible D match to TRBD1 (6 bases). The CDR3 spans 15 residues. Germline assignment: CDR1 LNHDA and CDR2 SQIVND (reference sequence). V dropped 1 base and J dropped 3 bases, with 10 bases sitting between them.

The chain joins TRBV6-5 to TRBJ1-1, with TRBD1 matching 7 bases. J lost 5 bases, V lost 6 bases, and 6 bases had no gene match. This CDR3 is built from 13 residues. Per germline, CDR1 MNHEY and CDR2 SVGAGI. Here the CDR3 reads CASRPTGLTEAFF. The CDR3 DNA is TGTGCCAGCAGGCCGACAGGGTTGACTGAAGCTTTCTTT.

The rearrangement links TRBV28 to TRBJ2-6; no clear D. The CDR3 is made up of 14 amino acids. Germline V gene data show CDR1 as MDHEN and CDR2 as SYDVKM. With 6 bases removed from V and 0 bases from J, the gap between germline ends came to 6 bases. This chain's CDR3 is CASSPISGANVLTF. In DNA, the CDR3 is TGTGCCAGCAGCCCAATCTCTGGGGCCAACGTCCTGACTTTC.

This chain joins TRBV2 and TRBJ1-2; a possible D gene is TRBD1 (6 bases). V was shortened by 7 bases and J by 0 bases, with 9 bases between the two germline ends. The CDR3 is 13 amino acids. Germline V gene lookup returns CDR1 SNHLY and CDR2 FYNNEI. Written as DNA, the CDR3 is TGTGCCAGCATACGGACAGCTAACTATGGCTACACCTTC. Translation gives CASIRTANYGYTF.

V gene TRBV19 combines with J gene TRBJ1-3; possible D gene TRBD1, 6 bases. Trimming stripped 6 bases from V and 1 base from J, with 16 bases between. This CDR3 is built from 16 residues. Germline V gene data show CDR1 as LNHDA and CDR2 as SQIVND (reference sequence). The CDR3 DNA reads TGTGCCAGTAGAACCAACTTCCAGGGGTCTGGAAACACCATATATTTT. The encoded protein is CASRTNFQGSGNTIYF. Full variable domain (missing parts from reference TRBV19 and TRBJ1-3): DGGITQSPKYLFRKEGQNVTLSCEQNLNHDAMYWYRQDPGQGLRLIYYSQIVNDFQKGDIAEGYSVSREKKESFPLTVTSAQKNPTAFYLCASRTNFQGSGNTIYFGEGSWLTVV.

This chain joins TRBV6-1 and TRBJ2-6; D is possibly TRBD1 (5 bases). The CDR3 has 18 residues. CDR1 is MNHNS and CDR2 is SASEGT in the germline V gene. The V gene lost 0 bases and the J gene lost 0 bases, with 12 bases spanning the gap. DNA for the CDR3: TGTGCCAGCAGTGAAGCTGGCAGGGTTTTCTCTGGGGCCAACGTCCTGACTTTC. As protein: CASSEAGRVFSGANVLTF.

V and J are TRBV5-1 and TRBJ1-6; 8 nucleotides agree with TRBD1. The CDR3 is made up of 17 amino acids. Germline V gene data show CDR1 as SGHRS and CDR2 as YFSETQ. With 0 bases clipped from V and 3 bases from J, the junction kept 5 bases outside the gene matches. The CDR3 spells CASSLAAGGSYNSPLHF. In DNA, the CDR3 is TGCGCCAGCAGCTTGGCCGCAGGGGGCAGCTATAATTCACCCCTCCACTTT.

With regard to this clone: The DNA is left out, because the CDR3 cannot be placed on it with certainty; the CDR3 is given as TCRdb lists it. The chain combines TRBV28 with TRBJ1-4. Ends included, the CDR3 has 14 residues. Germline V CDR1 and CDR2: MDHEN, SYDVKM. The CDR3: CASSFLAGGEKLFF.

V usage is TRBV7-2 and J usage is TRBJ2-1; 8 bases match TRBD1. Germline V gene sequence: CDR1 SGHTA, CDR2 FQGNSA. The CDR3 loop spans 15 amino acids. After removal of 5 bases from V and 6 bases from J, the junction contained 9 bases not matched to a gene. The CDR3 region has the DNA TGTGCCAGCAGCGAAGGACAGGGAAGTGGCAATGAGCAGTTCTTC. Protein product: CASSEGQGSGNEQFF.

The chain carries TRBV5-4 and TRBJ2-3; 7 bases map to TRBD2. The CDR3 has 16 residues. Germline CDR1 reads SGHNT; CDR2 reads YYREEE (reference sequence). After removal of 0 bases from V and 2 bases from J, the junction contained 6 bases not matched to a gene. This chain's CDR3 is CASSLAGREYTDTQYF. In DNA form, the CDR3 reads TGTGCCAGCAGCTTGGCGGGGCGGGAGTACACAGATACGCAGTATTTT.

V is TRBV10-3 and J is TRBJ2-2, with D tentatively TRBD2 (7 bases). V was trimmed by 6 bases and J by 3 bases, leaving 11 bases between them. The CDR3 has 14 amino acids. Germline-derived CDR1 and CDR2 are ENHRY and SYGVKD. The CDR3 coding sequence is TGTGCCATCAGGGGGGGGCAAGACACCGGGGAGCTGTTTTTT. Translation gives CAIRGGQDTGELFF.

The chain links TRBV11-2 to TRBJ1-1; no reliable D call. Germline-derived CDR1 and CDR2 are SGHAT and FQNNGV. The CDR3 length is 15 residues. V lost 1 base, J lost 1 base, and 10 bases lay in between. CDR3 residues: CASSLGRFTNTEAFF. DNA for the CDR3: TGTGCCAGCAGCTTAGGGCGGTTTACGAACACTGAAGCTTTCTTT.

V and J are TRBV25-1 and TRBJ2-3; 7 bases align to TRBD2. The CDR3 consists of 14 residues. The germline V gene encodes CDR1 MGHDK and CDR2 SYGVNS. V was clipped by 11 bases and J by 2 bases; unmatched bases: 10. The CDR3 region has the DNA TGTGCCTCTAAAAGGGACTACTCCACAGATACGCAGTATTTT. Residues: CASKRDYSTDTQYF. The whole variable domain, filled in from reference TRBV25-1 and TRBJ2-3, reads EADIYQTPRYLVIGTGKKITLECSQTMGHDKMYWYQQDPGMELHLIHYSYGVNSTEKGDLSSESTVSRIRTEHFPLTLESARPSHTSQYLCASKRDYSTDTQYFGPGTRLTVL.

This clone appeared once. This chain uses TRBV2 with TRBJ2-1; D call uncertain. The CDR3 consists of 11 residues. Trimming shortened V by 2 bases and J by 7 bases, and 3 bases separated the two germline ends. Germline CDR1 SNHLY, CDR2 FYNNEI. The CDR3 DNA is TGTGCCAGCAGTGAACGGAATGAGCAGTTCTTC. Translation gives CASSERNEQFF.

This clone appeared once. This CDR3 is CASSIGQSTDTQYF. CDR3 nucleotides: TGTGCCAGTAGTATAGGACAGAGCACAGATACGCAGTATTTT. This chain connects TRBV19 to TRBJ2-3; perhaps TRBD1 as D (5 bases). V shed 1 base and J shed 0 bases, with 5 bases lying between them. The CDR3 runs 14 residues. Germline V gives CDR1 LNHDA, CDR2 SQIVND (reference sequence).

This chain joins TRBV4-1 and TRBJ2-3; 14 bases align to TRBD2. Per the germline V gene, CDR1 is MGHRA and CDR2 is YSYEKL. The ends lost 1 base at V and 6 bases at J; junction bases unmatched: 9. The CDR3 is made up of 18 amino acids. The DNA for the CDR3 is TGCGCCAGCAGCCAAGGGGGACTAGCGGGAGTCCCTCGGGATACGCAGTATTTT. Translation: CASSQGGLAGVPRDTQYF.

V gene TRBV11-2 combines with J gene TRBJ1-2; D may be TRBD1 (5 bases). The germline V and J ends were trimmed by 0 bases and 5 bases, with 22 bases remaining between them. Germline loops: CDR1 SGHAT, CDR2 FQNNGV. The CDR3 runs 18 residues. CDR3 DNA sequence: TGTGCCAGCAGCTTAGAAGGGGCCTCTGGGGCCGTGGGGTATGGCTACACCTTC. Encoded protein: CASSLEGASGAVGYGYTF. The whole variable domain, remainder taken from reference TRBV11-2 and TRBJ1-2, is EAGVAQSPRYKIIEKRQSVAFWCNPISGHATLYWYQQILGQGPKLLIQFQNNGVVDDSQLPKDRFSAERLKGVDSTLKIQPAKLEDSAVYLCASSLEGASGAVGYGYTFGSGTRLTVV.

The chain combines TRBV18 with TRBJ1-1, with D hard to call. Deletions cut 2 bases from V and 1 base from J, with 11 bases between. CDR1 is KGHSH and CDR2 is LQKENI in the germline V gene. This CDR3 spans 15 amino acids. CDR3 nucleotide sequence: TGTGCCAGCTCACCATGGTTTCAGGCGAACACTGAAGCTTTCTTT. Translation: CASSPWFQANTEAFF.

The gene calls are TRBV4-3 and TRBJ2-3, with TRBD2 identical over 9 bases. The CDR3 length is 19 residues. CDR1 and CDR2 from the germline V gene are LGHNA and YSLEER. The ends lost 0 bases at V and 0 bases at J; junction bases unmatched: 10. The CDR3 nucleotides are TGCGCCAGCAGCCAAGAATTGGGGACTAGCTTTTCTAGCACAGATACGCAGTATTTT. It encodes CASSQELGTSFSSTDTQYF.

In nucleotides, the CDR3 is TGTGCCAGCTCCCCAACTTATAGCAATCAGCCCCAGCATTTT. It codes for CASSPTYSNQPQHF. This chain joins TRBV27 and TRBJ1-5; no reliable D call. Germline CDR1 MNHEY, CDR2 SMNVEV (reference sequence). V dropped 8 bases and J dropped 0 bases, with 11 bases sitting between them. The CDR3 is made up of 14 amino acids.

The V gene is TRBV5-5, the J gene TRBJ2-4, with 11 bases lining up with TRBD2. This CDR3 comprises 15 residues. Trimming at V came to 2 bases and at J to 7 bases, leaving 5 bases not matched to a gene. In germline, CDR1 is SGHKS, CDR2 YYEKEE (reference sequence). The CDR3 here is CASSLVTSGANIQYF. The CDR3 DNA follows: TGTGCCAGCAGCTTAGTGACTAGCGGGGCGAACATTCAGTACTTC.

There are a few counts of this clone. The V gene is TRBV7-8, the J gene TRBJ1-2, with D maybe TRBD1 (6 bases). V was cut by 1 base and J by 8 bases, with 11 bases left in between. In germline, CDR1 is SGHVS, CDR2 FQNEAQ. The CDR3 runs 13 residues. The DNA of the CDR3 is TGTGCCAGCAGCTTAGGACAGGCGGAGGGCTACACCTTC. Translating it yields CASSLGQAEGYTF.